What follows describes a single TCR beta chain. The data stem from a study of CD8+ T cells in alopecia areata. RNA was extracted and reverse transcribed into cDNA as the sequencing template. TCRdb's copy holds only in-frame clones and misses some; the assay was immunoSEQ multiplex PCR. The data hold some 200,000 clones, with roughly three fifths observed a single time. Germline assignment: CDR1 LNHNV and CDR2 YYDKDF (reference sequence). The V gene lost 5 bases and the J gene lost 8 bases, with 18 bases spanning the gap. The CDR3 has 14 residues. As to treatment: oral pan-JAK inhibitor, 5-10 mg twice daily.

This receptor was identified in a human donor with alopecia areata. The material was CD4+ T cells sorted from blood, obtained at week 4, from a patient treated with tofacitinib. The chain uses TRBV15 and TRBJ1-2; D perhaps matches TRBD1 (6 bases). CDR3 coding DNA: TGTGCCACCAGCCGAATTCGGGGGCCTGTAGGCTACACCTTC. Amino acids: CATSRIRGPVGYTF.